A selection of T cell receptor beta chains follows, all from one sample in a study of control samples from healthy donors and cancer patients. TCRdb's table, derived via immunoSEQ multiplex PCR, lists solely in-frame clones and lacks some. The table records 95,000 to 130,000 clones, approximately 90% of them present only once. What was sequenced was blood. These receptors all come from a woman aged 70 to 79 in good health. The CDR3 runs from the conserved cysteine through the conserved F or W. The D gene is left open where the match is weak. A row's size may be missing; if present it is once, few, many or a size class.

CDR3aa: CASSVDVGGYTF
CDR3nt: TGTGCCAGCAGTGTCGACGTGGGGGGCTACACCTTC
abundance: NA
j_gene: TRBJ1-2
v_gene: TRBV12-3/TRBV12-4
d_gene: NA

CDR3aa: CASSESYSQETQYF
CDR3nt: TGTGCCAGCAGTGAATCTTACAGCCAAGAGACCCAGTACTTC
abundance: NA
j_gene: TRBJ2-5
v_gene: TRBV2
d_gene: NA

CDR3aa: CASTGGGYEQYF
CDR3nt: TGTGCCAGCACCGGAGGCGGTTACGAGCAGTACTTC
abundance: NA
j_gene: TRBJ2-7
v_gene: TRBV2
d_gene: NA

CDR3aa: CASSWGPRADTQYF
CDR3nt: TGTGCCAGCAGCTGGGGGCCTCGGGCGGATACGCAGTATTTT
abundance: NA
j_gene: TRBJ2-3
v_gene: TRBV5-6
d_gene: NA

CDR3aa: CASTPRATTKNIQYF
CDR3nt: TGTGCCAGCACCCCGCGGGCTACGACCAAAAACATTCAGTACTTC
abundance: NA
j_gene: TRBJ2-4
v_gene: TRBV27
d_gene: NA

CDR3aa: CASSRGRDGYTF
CDR3nt: TGCGCCAGCAGCCGGGGGCGCGATGGCTACACCTTC
abundance: NA
j_gene: TRBJ1-2
v_gene: TRBV5-1
d_gene: NA

CDR3aa: CATSRDGGAGYTF
CDR3nt: TGTGCCACCAGCAGAGATGGGGGTGCTGGCTACACCTTC
abundance: NA
j_gene: TRBJ1-2
v_gene: TRBV15
d_gene: NA

CDR3aa: CSVTTGTDTQYF
CDR3nt: TGCAGCGTTACCACAGGCACAGATACGCAGTATTTT
abundance: NA
j_gene: TRBJ2-3
v_gene: TRBV29-1
d_gene: NA

CDR3aa: CASSLAGPGGTQPQHF
CDR3nt: TGTGCCAGCAGCTTAGCGGGGCCAGGGGGCACTCAGCCCCAGCATTTT
abundance: NA
j_gene: TRBJ1-5
v_gene: TRBV7-2
d_gene: TRBD1

CDR3aa: CASSPGQESSYEQYF
CDR3nt: TGTGCCAGCAGCCCTGGGCAGGAGAGCTCCTACGAGCAGTACTTC
abundance: NA
j_gene: TRBJ2-7
v_gene: TRBV3-1/TRBV3-2
d_gene: NA

CDR3aa: CASRPNREVGEAFF
CDR3nt: TGCGCCAGCAGGCCTAACAGGGAGGTGGGTGAAGCTTTCTTT
abundance: once
j_gene: TRBJ1-1
v_gene: TRBV10-1
d_gene: NA

CDR3aa: CASRVGTYNEQFF
CDR3nt: TGTGCCAGCAGGGTAGGAACCTACAATGAGCAGTTCTTC
abundance: NA
j_gene: TRBJ2-1
v_gene: TRBV2
d_gene: NA

CDR3aa: CASSLPPGLAKRTDTQYF
CDR3nt: TGTGCCAGCAGCTTACCCCCCGGGCTAGCCAAACGCACAGATACGCAGTATTTT
abundance: once
j_gene: TRBJ2-3
v_gene: TRBV7-2
d_gene: NA

CDR3aa: CATSGTYSNQPQHF
CDR3nt: TGTGCCACCAGTGGGACCTATAGCAATCAGCCCCAGCATTTT
abundance: NA
j_gene: TRBJ1-5
v_gene: TRBV24-1
d_gene: NA

CDR3aa: CSVEWGTGGNTIYF
CDR3nt: TGCAGCGTTGAATGGGGAACAGGAGGAAACACCATATATTTT
abundance: NA
j_gene: TRBJ1-3
v_gene: TRBV29-1
d_gene: NA

CDR3aa: CASSEDRGASGYNEQFF
CDR3nt: TGTGCCAGCAGTGAAGACAGGGGGGCTAGCGGCTACAATGAGCAGTTCTTC
abundance: NA
j_gene: TRBJ2-1
v_gene: TRBV2
d_gene: NA

CDR3aa: CASRMTGLDEQFF
CDR3nt: TGTGCCAGCAGGATGACAGGGCTCGATGAGCAGTTCTTC
abundance: NA
j_gene: TRBJ2-1
v_gene: TRBV6-5
d_gene: TRBD1

CDR3aa: CASSLQDGVATNEKLFF
CDR3nt: TGCGCCAGCAGCCTTCAGGACGGAGTTGCAACTAATGAAAAACTGTTTTTT
abundance: NA
j_gene: TRBJ1-4
v_gene: TRBV4-1
d_gene: NA

CDR3aa: CASSWGRWTTEAFF
CDR3nt: TGTGCCAGCAGCTGGGGTCGTTGGACCACTGAAGCTTTCTTT
abundance: NA
j_gene: TRBJ1-1
v_gene: TRBV5-6
d_gene: NA

CDR3aa: CASSSWGTSAYEQYF
CDR3nt: TGTGCCAGCAGCTCCTGGGGGACCTCAGCCTACGAGCAGTACTTC
abundance: once
j_gene: TRBJ2-7
v_gene: TRBV11-2
d_gene: NA

CDR3aa: CASSQDNVGGREQFF
CDR3nt: TGTGCCAGCAGCCAAGATAATGTGGGGGGCCGGGAGCAGTTCTTC
abundance: NA
j_gene: TRBJ2-1
v_gene: TRBV4-2
d_gene: NA

CDR3aa: CASSPWEAKNTEAFF
CDR3nt: TGCGCCAGCAGCCCGTGGGAAGCCAAGAACACTGAAGCTTTCTTT
abundance: NA
j_gene: TRBJ1-1
v_gene: TRBV5-1
d_gene: NA

CDR3aa: CASSYTDPWEAFF
CDR3nt: TGTGCCAGCAGTTACACGGACCCCTGGGAAGCTTTCTTT
abundance: NA
j_gene: TRBJ1-1
v_gene: TRBV6-2/TRBV6-3
d_gene: NA

CDR3aa: CASTDHETVGEKLFF
CDR3nt: TGTGCCAGCACCGATCACGAGACGGTCGGGGAAAAACTGTTTTTT
abundance: once
j_gene: TRBJ1-4
v_gene: TRBV2
d_gene: NA

CDR3aa: CASVRDTEAFF
CDR3nt: TGTGCCAGCGTCAGGGACACTGAAGCTTTCTTT
abundance: NA
j_gene: TRBJ1-1
v_gene: TRBV7-9
d_gene: NA

CDR3aa: CASSLGVVSTDTQYF
CDR3nt: TGCGCCAGCAGCTTGGGGGTCGTCAGCACAGATACGCAGTATTTT
abundance: few
j_gene: TRBJ2-3
v_gene: TRBV5-1
d_gene: NA

CDR3aa: CASSLERGGTDTQYF
CDR3nt: TGCGCCAGCAGCTTAGAGCGGGGGGGCACAGATACGCAGTATTTT
abundance: NA
j_gene: TRBJ2-3
v_gene: TRBV5-1
d_gene: TRBD2

CDR3aa: CASNRYPNEKLFF
CDR3nt: TGTGCCAGCAACCGGTATCCTAATGAAAAACTGTTTTTT
abundance: NA
j_gene: TRBJ1-4
v_gene: TRBV2
d_gene: NA

CDR3aa: CASSQEFVQETQYF
CDR3nt: TGTGCCAGCAGCCAAGAGTTCGTACAAGAGACCCAGTACTTC
abundance: NA
j_gene: TRBJ2-5
v_gene: TRBV3-1/TRBV3-2
d_gene: NA

CDR3aa: CASSKTGDYSNQPQHF
CDR3nt: TGTGCCAGTAGTAAAACAGGGGATTATAGCAATCAGCCCCAGCATTTT
abundance: NA
j_gene: TRBJ1-5
v_gene: TRBV19
d_gene: TRBD1

CDR3aa: CASSEKIAGATDTQYF
CDR3nt: TGTGCCAGCAGTGAAAAAATAGCGGGTGCCACAGATACGCAGTATTTT
abundance: NA
j_gene: TRBJ2-3
v_gene: TRBV6-1
d_gene: TRBD2

CDR3aa: CASARGRNQPQHF
CDR3nt: TGTGCCAGCGCGAGGGGACGCAATCAGCCCCAGCATTTT
abundance: few
j_gene: TRBJ1-5
v_gene: TRBV6-6
d_gene: NA

CDR3aa: CASSYTAGGDYTF
CDR3nt: TGTGCCAGCAGTTACACGGCGGGGGGTGACTACACCTTC
abundance: few
j_gene: TRBJ1-2
v_gene: TRBV6-6
d_gene: NA

CDR3aa: CASSLGEEANYGYTF
CDR3nt: TGTGCCAGCAGCTTAGGGGAGGAGGCTAACTATGGCTACACCTTC
abundance: NA
j_gene: TRBJ1-2
v_gene: TRBV7-9
d_gene: NA

CDR3aa: CASSPGRDEKLFF
CDR3nt: TGTGCCAGCTCACCGGGCAGGGATGAAAAACTGTTTTTT
abundance: NA
j_gene: TRBJ1-4
v_gene: TRBV18
d_gene: NA

CDR3aa: CASSSTSGLNTDTQYF
CDR3nt: TGTGCCAGCAGCTCAACTAGCGGGCTAAACACAGATACGCAGTATTTT
abundance: NA
j_gene: TRBJ2-3
v_gene: TRBV7-9
d_gene: TRBD2

CDR3aa: CASSESVGGRRDTQYF
CDR3nt: TGCGCCAGCAGTGAGTCGGTTGGGGGACGACGAGATACGCAGTATTTT
abundance: NA
j_gene: TRBJ2-3
v_gene: TRBV10-2
d_gene: NA

CDR3aa: CASSYVGYEQYF
CDR3nt: TGTGCCAGCAGTTACGTCGGCTACGAGCAGTACTTC
abundance: NA
j_gene: TRBJ2-7
v_gene: TRBV6-2/TRBV6-3
d_gene: NA

CDR3aa: CASSRQGGQPQHF
CDR3nt: TGTGCCAGCAGCCGACAGGGGGGACAGCCCCAGCATTTT
abundance: NA
j_gene: TRBJ1-5
v_gene: TRBV2
d_gene: TRBD1

CDR3aa: CASSPLGGNTEAFF
CDR3nt: TGTGCCAGCAGCCCCCTGGGAGGGAACACTGAAGCTTTCTTT
abundance: NA
j_gene: TRBJ1-1
v_gene: TRBV7-7
d_gene: NA

CDR3aa: CASSLVPNTGELFF
CDR3nt: TGTGCCAGCAGCTTGGTTCCGAACACCGGGGAGCTGTTTTTT
abundance: once
j_gene: TRBJ2-2
v_gene: TRBV5-4
d_gene: NA

CDR3aa: CASSLIANQPQHF
CDR3nt: TGTGCCAGCAGCTTAATAGCAAATCAGCCCCAGCATTTT
abundance: NA
j_gene: TRBJ1-5
v_gene: TRBV7-2
d_gene: NA

CDR3aa: CASTRWIRDRTYNEQFF
CDR3nt: TGTGCCAGCACCCGGTGGATCCGGGACAGGACCTACAATGAGCAGTTCTTC
abundance: NA
j_gene: TRBJ2-1
v_gene: TRBV5-6
d_gene: TRBD1

CDR3aa: CASRGLAGGRSAYEQYF
CDR3nt: TGTGCCAGCAGGGGACTAGCGGGGGGCCGTAGCGCCTACGAGCAGTACTTC
abundance: NA
j_gene: TRBJ2-7
v_gene: TRBV27
d_gene: TRBD2

CDR3aa: CASVPVDGGGPQHF
CDR3nt: TGTGCCAGCGTGCCCGTGGACGGCGGTGGGCCCCAGCATTTT
abundance: once
j_gene: TRBJ1-5
v_gene: TRBV2
d_gene: NA